The rows below give T cell receptor beta chains drawn from one sample of a study of T cells in Graves' hyperthyroidism and ophthalmopathy. TCRdb called the multiplex PCR reads again in MiXCR, with one record for every CDR3 protein. The sample consists of roughly 630,000 distinct CDR3 sequences, around 14% of them appearing once. The sequenced sample was blood. Receptors originate from a woman in her 30s with Graves' hyperthyroidism. Both conserved end residues are part of each CDR3. A D gene is named only where the DNA matches it firmly. Clone size is given for some rows only: seen once, a few or many times, or a class if the clone is expanded.

D gene	V gene	J gene	clone size	CDR3 protein	CDR3 DNA
NA	TRBV10-3	TRBJ1-2	few	CAIRLDRGYGYTF	TGTGCCATCAGGTTAGACAGAGGCTATGGCTACACCTTC
NA	TRBV5-1	TRBJ2-1	NA	CASSLTTGEQFF	TGCGCCAGCAGCCTAACGACAGGTGAGCAGTTCTTC
NA	TRBV15	TRBJ2-2	few	CATSRATDSENTGELFF	TGTGCCACCAGCAGAGCGACGGACTCTGAAAACACCGGGGAGCTGTTTTTT
TRBD1	TRBV6-1	TRBJ1-1	NA	CASSREDRGVSEAFF	TGTGCCAGCAGTCGCGAGGACAGGGGAGTAAGTGAGGCTTTCTTT
TRBD1	TRBV15	TRBJ2-7	NA	CATSRGTGTGVSWEQYF	TGTGCCACCAGCAGAGGAACCGGGACAGGGGTTTCTTGGGAGCAGTACTTC
TRBD1	TRBV3-1	TRBJ1-2	few	CASSRQGGDGYTF	TGTGCCAGCAGCCGACAGGGGGGTGATGGCTACACCTTC
NA	TRBV7-9	TRBJ2-7	many	CASSLKPDEQYF	TGTGCCAGCAGCTTAAAGCCGGACGAGCAGTACTTC
TRBD1	TRBV7-2	TRBJ2-3	many	CASSFQGAGTDTQYF	TGTGCCAGCAGCTTCCAGGGGGCGGGCACAGATACGCAGTATTTT
TRBD2	TRBV7-2	TRBJ2-7	many	CASSLSSGRAEYEQYF	TGTGCCAGCAGCTTATCGAGCGGGAGGGCCGAGTACGAGCAGTACTTC
NA	TRBV18	TRBJ2-7	many	CASSPWEGEDEQYF	TGTGCCAGCTCACCTTGGGAGGGGGAGGACGAGCAGTACTTC
TRBD2	TRBV29-1	TRBJ2-7	NA	CSVDLRGSYEQYF	TGCAGCGTTGATCTGCGCGGGAGTTACGAGCAGTACTTC
TRBD1	TRBV15	TRBJ2-2	few	CATSRSAGTVNTGELFF	TGTGCCACCAGCAGGTCAGCCGGGACAGTGAACACCGGGGAGCTGTTTTTT
TRBD2	TRBV4-2	TRBJ2-1	NA	CASSQATSGVYNEQFF	TGTGCCAGCAGCCAAGCTACTAGCGGGGTTTACAATGAGCAGTTCTTC
TRBD2	TRBV7-9	TRBJ2-1	few	CASSLEGFWREDTNNEQFF	TGTGCCAGCAGCTTAGAGGGATTTTGGCGGGAGGATACCAACAATGAGCAGTTCTTC
NA	TRBV27	TRBJ1-1	NA	CASTRRGLTEAFF	TGTGCCAGCACCCGACGGGGTCTCACTGAAGCTTTCTTT
TRBD2	TRBV5-1	TRBJ2-1	few	CASSYTTSRAGGEDNEQFF	TGCGCCAGCAGTTATACTACCTCGCGGGCGGGAGGAGAAGACAATGAGCAGTTCTTC
TRBD1	TRBV7-2	TRBJ2-1	many	CASSPGTGYNEQFF	TGTGCCAGCAGCCCCGGGACAGGCTACAATGAGCAGTTCTTC
NA	TRBV3-1	TRBJ1-2	few	CASSQDRLQGIDGYTF	TGTGCCAGCAGCCAAGATCGATTGCAGGGGATCGATGGCTACACCTTC
TRBD2	TRBV12-3/TRBV12-4	TRBJ2-7	many	CASSSGTSAYEQYF	TGTGCCAGCAGTTCCGGGACTAGCGCTTACGAGCAGTACTTC
TRBD2	TRBV29-1	TRBJ2-3	many	CSVVLAGGGGTDTQYF	TGCAGCGTTGTTCTAGCGGGAGGTGGGGGCACAGATACGCAGTATTTT
NA	TRBV12-3/TRBV12-4	TRBJ1-1	NA	CASSLLQGGTEAFF	TGTGCCAGCAGTTTGTTACAGGGCGGCACTGAAGCTTTCTTT
NA	TRBV28	TRBJ1-5	many	CASSFGRGYNQPQHF	TGTGCCAGCAGTTTCGGCAGGGGCTACAATCAGCCCCAGCATTTT
NA	TRBV30	TRBJ1-5	many	CAWSVKAGVGQPQHF	TGTGCCTGGAGTGTAAAGGCAGGAGTTGGTCAGCCCCAGCATTTT
NA	TRBV19	TRBJ1-1	NA	CASSTQGPMNTEAFF	TGTGCCAGTAGTACACAGGGTCCCATGAACACTGAAGCTTTCTTT
TRBD1	TRBV6-1	TRBJ1-1	many	CASSLGQGEAFF	TGTGCCAGCAGTCTCGGACAGGGAGAAGCTTTCTTT
NA	TRBV12-3/TRBV12-4	TRBJ2-1	many	CASSPLGRAGANEQFF	TGTGCCAGCAGCCCCCTGGGTAGGGCAGGGGCGAATGAGCAGTTCTTC
NA	TRBV13	TRBJ1-4	many	CASSLYEADEKLFF	TGTGCCAGCAGCTTATACGAGGCGGATGAAAAACTGTTTTTT
NA	TRBV30	TRBJ2-3	many	CVVRWPVGLTDTQYF	TGTGTCGTGAGGTGGCCAGTCGGGCTAACAGATACGCAGTATTTT
TRBD1	TRBV7-9	TRBJ2-7	many	CASSPRTGTEQYF	TGTGCCAGCAGCCCAAGGACAGGGACGGAGCAGTACTTC
NA	TRBV24-1	TRBJ2-5	few	CATSAPGGDRPNQETQYF	TGTGCCACCAGTGCCCCTGGGGGGGACAGACCTAACCAAGAGACCCAGTACTTC
NA	TRBV12-3/TRBV12-4	TRBJ2-3	many	CASSLRDLRNTQYF	TGTGCCAGCAGTTTGAGGGACCTACGAAATACGCAGTATTTT
TRBD2	TRBV9	TRBJ2-7	NA	CASSVAPTSGSYEQYF	TGTGCCAGCAGCGTAGCTCCGACTAGCGGCTCCTACGAGCAGTACTTC
TRBD2	TRBV20-1	TRBJ2-7	many	CSARARPGLAVYFDEQYF	TGCAGTGCTAGAGCGAGACCGGGACTAGCGGTATATTTTGACGAGCAGTACTTC
TRBD1	TRBV19	TRBJ1-1	NA	CASSPLRGADTEAFF	TGTGCCAGTAGTCCACTCAGGGGGGCGGACACTGAAGCTTTCTTT
TRBD1	TRBV3-1	TRBJ2-3	few	CASSQDDRARTDTQYF	TGTGCCAGCAGCCAAGACGACAGGGCAAGAACAGATACGCAGTATTTT
TRBD1	TRBV12-3/TRBV12-4	TRBJ1-2	many	CASSLAWDRGSYGYTF	TGTGCCAGCAGTTTAGCTTGGGACAGGGGAAGCTATGGCTACACCTTC
TRBD2	TRBV6-2/TRBV6-3	TRBJ2-5	NA	CASSYGASGSLGGFVNQYF	TGTGCCAGCAGTTACGGTGCTAGCGGGAGCTTAGGGGGGTTTGTAAATCAGTACTTC
NA	TRBV6-1	TRBJ2-5	many	CASSARGAPQETQYF	TGTGCCAGCTCGGCTCGGGGGGCGCCGCAAGAGACCCAGTACTTC
TRBD1	TRBV11-2	TRBJ2-1	many	CASSTRSGGDEQFF	TGTGCCAGCAGCACCCGGTCAGGGGGCGATGAGCAGTTCTTC
TRBD2	TRBV20-1	TRBJ2-5	few	CSASSGGGAQETQYF	TGCAGTGCTAGCAGCGGGGGGGGCGCCCAAGAGACCCAGTACTTC
NA	TRBV10-3	TRBJ1-2	few	CATQWGGYGYTF	TGTGCCACCCAGTGGGGGGGGTATGGCTACACCTTC
NA	TRBV6-2/TRBV6-3	TRBJ1-6	NA	CASSYSRTYLNSPLHF	TGTGCCAGCAGTTACTCCCGGACCTACCTTAATTCACCCCTCCACTTT
NA	TRBV20-1	TRBJ1-1	NA	CSARVVEAFF	TGCAGTGCTAGAGTCGTTGAAGCTTTCTTT
NA	TRBV7-3	TRBJ2-1	few	CASSLNVLNEQFF	TGTGCCAGCAGCTTAAACGTTTTGAATGAGCAGTTCTTC
NA	TRBV7-9	TRBJ2-1	NA	CASSPSGGHPYNEQLF	TGTGCCAGCAGCCCCAGTGGGGGGCATCCCTACAATGAGCAGCTCTTC
NA	TRBV18	TRBJ1-2	many	CASSPPSQGLYGYTF	TGTGCCAGCTCACCACCGTCCCAGGGACTCTATGGCTACACCTTC
TRBD2	TRBV28	TRBJ2-7	many	CASNGGAYEQYF	TGTGCCAGCAACGGGGGGGCCTACGAGCAGTACTTC
NA	TRBV20-1	TRBJ2-3	many	CSGFEGFMNTQYF	TGCAGTGGTTTTGAGGGGTTCATGAATACGCAGTATTTT
TRBD2	TRBV20-1	TRBJ2-3	many	CSARGTSGMEDTQYF	TGCAGTGCTCGAGGGACTAGCGGGATGGAAGATACGCAGTATTTT
NA	TRBV28	TRBJ1-2	many	CASTVDGYGYTF	TGTGCCAGCACTGTGGACGGCTATGGCTACACCTTC
NA	TRBV11-2	TRBJ2-3	many	CASSLLVGVTDTQYF	TGTGCCAGCAGTCTGCTGGTGGGGGTTACAGATACGCAGTATTTT